This section outlines one T cell receptor beta chain sequence together with its context. Its matching antigen is unknown. Both TRBC1 and TRBC2 were covered by a beta constant-region primer of two equimolar oligonucleotides. The ligated cDNA underwent four PCR rounds using SP2 and nested alpha and beta constant-region primers. TCRdb fed the UMI-ligation and nested PCR reads into MiXCR, producing one record per CDR3 protein. The table has roughly 20,000 distinct CDR3 sequences, around 10% seen once. The entry originates in a study of naive and memory T cell subsets. Broader study findings: Diversity fell and Gini index rose from naive through CM, EM, EMRA. In naive cells, over 90% of TCR sequences were seen only once.

CDR1 is SEHNR and CDR2 is FQNEAQ in the germline V gene (reference sequence). V trimming: 2 bases; J trimming: 1 base; junction bases outside the gene matches: 2. The CDR3 consists of 15 residues. V gene TRBV7-9 combines with J gene TRBJ2-4; 7 bases are a match to TRBD1. Material: central memory CD8+ T cells from blood. The origin of this receptor is a human donor in good health. DNA for the CDR3: TGTGCCAGCAGCTTATTACAGGGGGCCAAAAACATTCAGTACTTC. It encodes CASSLLQGAKNIQYF. Complete variable domain (other parts from reference TRBV7-9 and TRBJ2-4): DTGVSQNPRHKITKRGQNVTFRCDPISEHNRLYWYRQTLGQGPEFLTYFQNEAQLEKSRLLSDRFSAERPKGSFSTLEIQRTEQGDSAMYLCASSLLQGAKNIQYFGAGTRLSVL.